A single sample is the source of the 2 T cell receptor beta chains below, sequenced in a study of CD8 T cells in Susac syndrome. When the RNA was reverse transcribed, random hexamers were used with an input of roughly 0.45 to 1 ug. TCRdb independently ran MiXCR on the immunoSEQ multiplex PCR reads; one entry per CDR3 protein. The profile shows fewer than 200,000 distinct CDR3 sequences, about 94% of them singletons. Sequencing used CD4+ T cells from PBMCs. These receptors originate from a human donor in good health.

This chain connects TRBV24-1 to TRBJ2-3; the D is unclear. This CDR3 is built from 14 residues. Trimming removed 5 bases from V and 6 bases from J, with 14 bases in between. Per germline, CDR1 KGHDR and CDR2 SFDVKD. Here the CDR3 DNA reads TGTGCCACCAGTGTTGCCACAATCACGGATACGCAGTATTTT. Translating gives CATSVATITDTQYF.

The chain employs TRBV29-1 and TRBJ2-1, with unresolved D. The germline V gene encodes CDR1 SQVTM and CDR2 ANQGSEA. The CDR3 has 14 amino acids. Trimming shortened V by 7 bases and J by 2 bases, and 15 bases separated the two germline ends. The CDR3 region is CSGSYGPTYNEQFF. The CDR3 DNA is TGCAGCGGATCATACGGACCTACCTACAATGAGCAGTTCTTC.